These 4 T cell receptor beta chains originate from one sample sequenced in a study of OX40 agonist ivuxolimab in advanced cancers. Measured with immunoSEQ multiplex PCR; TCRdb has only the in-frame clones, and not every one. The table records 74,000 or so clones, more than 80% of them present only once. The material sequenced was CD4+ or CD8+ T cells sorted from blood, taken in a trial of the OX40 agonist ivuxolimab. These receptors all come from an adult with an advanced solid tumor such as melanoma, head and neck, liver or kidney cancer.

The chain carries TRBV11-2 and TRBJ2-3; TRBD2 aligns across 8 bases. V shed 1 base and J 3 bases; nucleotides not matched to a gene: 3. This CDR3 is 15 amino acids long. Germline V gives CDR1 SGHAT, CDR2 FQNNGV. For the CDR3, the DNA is TGTGCCAGCAGCTTAGCTAGCGGGCCGACAGATACGCAGTATTTT. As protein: CASSLASGPTDTQYF.

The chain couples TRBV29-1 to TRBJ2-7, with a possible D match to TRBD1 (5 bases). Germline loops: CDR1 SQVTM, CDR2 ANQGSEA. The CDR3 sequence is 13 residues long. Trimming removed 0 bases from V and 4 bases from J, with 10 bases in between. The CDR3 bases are TGCAGCGTTGAAGAGTTCCAGGGTTACGAGCAGTACTTC. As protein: CSVEEFQGYEQYF.

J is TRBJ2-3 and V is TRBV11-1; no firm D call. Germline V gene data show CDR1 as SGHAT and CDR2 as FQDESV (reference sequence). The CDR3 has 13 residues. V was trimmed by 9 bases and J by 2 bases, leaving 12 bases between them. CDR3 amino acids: CASNAQTTDTQYF. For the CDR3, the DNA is TGTGCCAGTAACGCACAGACCACAGATACGCAGTATTTT.

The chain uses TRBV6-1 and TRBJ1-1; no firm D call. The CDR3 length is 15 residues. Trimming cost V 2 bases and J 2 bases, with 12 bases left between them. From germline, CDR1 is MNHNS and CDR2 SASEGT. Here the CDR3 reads CASSELVGLNTEAFF. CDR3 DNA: TGTGCCAGCAGTGAACTAGTAGGGTTAAACACTGAAGCTTTCTTT.